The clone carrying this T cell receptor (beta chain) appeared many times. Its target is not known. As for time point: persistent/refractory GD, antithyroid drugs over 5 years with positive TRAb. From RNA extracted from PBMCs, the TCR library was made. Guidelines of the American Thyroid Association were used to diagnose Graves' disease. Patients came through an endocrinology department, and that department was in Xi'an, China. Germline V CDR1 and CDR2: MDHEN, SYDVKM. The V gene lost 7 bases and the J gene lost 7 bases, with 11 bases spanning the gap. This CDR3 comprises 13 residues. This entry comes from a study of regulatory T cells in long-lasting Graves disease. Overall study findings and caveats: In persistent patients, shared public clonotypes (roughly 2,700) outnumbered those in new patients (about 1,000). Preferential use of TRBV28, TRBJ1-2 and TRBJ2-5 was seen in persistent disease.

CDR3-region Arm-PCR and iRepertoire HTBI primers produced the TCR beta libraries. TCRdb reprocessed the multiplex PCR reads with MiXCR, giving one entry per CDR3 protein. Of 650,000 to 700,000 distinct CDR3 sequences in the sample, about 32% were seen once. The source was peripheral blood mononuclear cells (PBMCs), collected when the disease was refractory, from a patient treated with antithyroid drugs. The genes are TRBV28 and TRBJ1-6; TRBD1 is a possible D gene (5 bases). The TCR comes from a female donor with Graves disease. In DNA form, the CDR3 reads TGTGCCAGCATCTCGAGGGGCAATTCACCCCTCCACTTT. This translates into CASISRGNSPLHF.